Below are 27 T cell receptor beta chains sequenced from a single sample in a study of shared clonotypes between healthy human individuals. Using immunoSEQ multiplex PCR, the repertoire was profiled, and TCRdb retains in-frame clones only, with some absent. Here the sample spans about 590,000 clones, about 95% being singletons. Terminally differentiated effector memory CD45RA+ cells were excluded from the naive CD8 cells, which were CD45RO-negative and positively selected for CCR7. The sample was naive CD8+ T cells sorted from blood. The receptors come from a woman under 40 in good health.

The V gene is TRBV11-2, the J gene TRBJ2-7; no clear D gene. CDR3 length equals 15 residues. CDR1 and CDR2 (germline): SGHAT, FQNNGV. V lost 0 bases and J 3 bases, leaving 12 bases between the germline ends. The CDR3 here is CASSLDPGLIYEQYF. CDR3 in DNA: TGTGCCAGCAGCTTAGACCCCGGGCTTATCTACGAGCAGTACTTC. Full variable domain (missing parts from reference TRBV11-2 and TRBJ2-7): EAGVAQSPRYKIIEKRQSVAFWCNPISGHATLYWYQQILGQGPKLLIQFQNNGVVDDSQLPKDRFSAERLKGVDSTLKIQPAKLEDSAVYLCASSLDPGLIYEQYFGPGTRLTVT.

The chain is built from TRBV5-5 and TRBJ2-7; maybe TRBD2 (5 bases). Germline V gene sequence: CDR1 SGHKS, CDR2 YYEKEE (reference sequence). Trimming cost V 4 bases and J 0 bases, with 17 bases left between them. CDR3 length: 16 amino acids. The CDR3 nucleotides are TGTGCCAGCAGCGCCGGGCGGAGGCCAGACTCCTACGAGCAGTACTTC. Its protein product is CASSAGRRPDSYEQYF.

The V gene is TRBV11-2, the J gene TRBJ2-7; 10 nucleotides line up with TRBD2. The ends lost 5 bases at V and 2 bases at J; junction bases unmatched: 12. CDR1 and CDR2 from the germline V gene are SGHAT and FQNNGV. The CDR3 consists of 17 residues. For the CDR3, the DNA is TGTGCCAGCAGCACCCCCCCGGTTCTAGCGGGAGCCTACGAGCAGTACTTC. Translated, it gives CASSTPPVLAGAYEQYF.

This sequence joins TRBV27 and TRBJ1-2; a possible D gene is TRBD1 (6 bases). Germline V gene lookup returns CDR1 MNHEY and CDR2 SMNVEV (reference sequence). This CDR3 contains 15 residues. Trimming took off 5 bases at V and 5 bases at J, with 18 bases between the two ends. This chain's CDR3 is CASSPSGVAPYGYTF. The DNA of the CDR3 is TGTGCCAGCAGTCCGTCAGGGGTCGCGCCTTATGGCTACACCTTC.

The chain carries TRBV10-2 and TRBJ2-3; D call uncertain. The CDR3 runs to 11 residues. Trimming shortened V by 3 bases and J by 4 bases, and 2 bases separated the two germline ends. Germline values: CDR1 WSHSY, CDR2 SAAADI. The CDR3 bases are TGCGCCAGCAGTGAAGCAGATACGCAGTATTTT. This translates into CASSEADTQYF.

The DNA for the CDR3 is TGCAGCGTTGCGACTAGCGGGAGCTACAATGAGCAGTTCTTC. Its translation is CSVATSGSYNEQFF. The genes are TRBV29-1 and TRBJ2-1, with 12 bases aligning to TRBD2. Germline trimming cut 4 bases from V and 3 bases from J; bases unmatched to any gene: 1. CDR3 size: 14 residues. CDR1 is SQVTM and CDR2 is ANQGSEA in the germline V gene.

The chain uses TRBV15 and TRBJ2-3, with D unresolved. This CDR3 region has 15 residues. Germline values: CDR1 LNHNV, CDR2 YYDKDF (reference sequence). Trimming stripped 8 bases from V and 0 bases from J, with 15 bases between. The CDR3 nucleotides read TGTGCCACCGACCTGGGTGGAGCCAGCACAGATACGCAGTATTTT. It codes for CATDLGGASTDTQYF.

The chain recombines TRBV2 with TRBJ2-1; TRBD2 aligns across 8 bases. CDR1 and CDR2 from the germline V gene are SNHLY and FYNNEI. V was clipped by 4 bases and J by 7 bases; unmatched bases: 6. The CDR3 length is 14 residues. As DNA, the CDR3 is TGTGCCAGCAGTGGAGCGGGAGTGTATAATGAGCAGTTCTTC. Encoded protein: CASSGAGVYNEQFF.

The chain employs TRBV29-1 and TRBJ2-1; D is undetermined. CDR1 SQVTM and CDR2 ANQGSEA come from the germline V gene. V was clipped by 0 bases and J by 7 bases, with 16 bases between them. The CDR3 runs 15 residues. The CDR3 DNA reads as TGCAGCGTTGAAGATCTGGCAGGCTTATTGAATGAGCAGTTCTTC. Its protein is CSVEDLAGLLNEQFF.

The chain has TRBV13 and TRBJ2-2; D might be TRBD2 (6 bases). This CDR3 spans 16 amino acids. The germline V gene has CDR1 PRHDT and CDR2 FYEKMQ (reference sequence). Trimming took 6 bases from V and 1 from J, leaving 15 bases between them. In DNA form, the CDR3 reads TGTGCCAGCAGGTGGGCGGGGAGGATGAACACCGGGGAGCTGTTTTTT. Translated, it gives CASRWAGRMNTGELFF.

This clone was detected only once. This chain joins TRBV28 and TRBJ2-7; D is possibly TRBD1 or TRBD2 (5 bases each). Trimming cost V 3 bases and J 3 bases, with 9 bases left between them. Looked up from germline, CDR1 is MDHEN and CDR2 is SYDVKM. This CDR3 comprises 13 residues. The CDR3 DNA is TGTGCCAGCAGTTTCCGGGGCCGCTACGAGCAGTACTTC. Its translation: CASSFRGRYEQYF.

The CDR3 reads CASSFSGSAEAFF. In nucleotides, the CDR3 is TGTGCCAGCAGTTTTTCGGGGAGCGCTGAAGCTTTCTTT. The rearrangement uses TRBV6-6 and TRBJ1-1; the D is unclear. V lost 4 bases and J 6 bases, leaving 12 bases between the germline ends. The CDR3 length is 13 residues. The germline gives CDR1 MNHNY, CDR2 SVGAGI (reference sequence).

The genes are TRBV7-8 and TRBJ2-1; 12 nucleotides match TRBD2. The germline gives CDR1 SGHVS, CDR2 FQNEAQ. CDR3 size: 15 residues. The trim removed 4 bases at V and 6 bases at J, leaving 4 bases unmatched. Here the CDR3 reads CASSSGLAGLNEQFF. The DNA for the CDR3 is TGTGCCAGCAGCTCGGGACTAGCGGGCCTCAATGAGCAGTTCTTC.

The gene calls are TRBV6-6 and TRBJ1-1, with unresolved D. Trimming stripped 3 bases from V and 3 bases from J, with 8 bases between. The CDR3 extends over 13 amino acids. Germline-derived CDR1 and CDR2 are MNHNY and SVGAGI (reference sequence). The CDR3 nucleotides read TGTGCCAGCAGTTATTCGATCGACACTGAAGCTTTCTTT. Translation gives CASSYSIDTEAFF.

V and J are TRBV4-1 and TRBJ1-2; D is undetermined. The CDR3 has 14 residues. Germline lookup yields CDR1 MGHRA and CDR2 YSYEKL. V lost 0 bases to trimming and J lost 2 bases, with 7 bases between them. For the CDR3, the DNA is TGCGCCAGCAGCCAAGATCAAGGAAACTATGGCTACACCTTC. It specifies CASSQDQGNYGYTF.

J is TRBJ2-5 and V is TRBV15; no definite D call. The CDR3 contains 15 residues. V shed 5 bases and J shed 3 bases, with 16 bases lying between them. Germline V gives CDR1 LNHNV, CDR2 YYDKDF (reference sequence). The CDR3 region is CATSPHLGLKETQYF. CDR3 bases: TGTGCCACCAGCCCGCACCTCGGCCTAAAAGAGACCCAGTACTTC.

The chain combines TRBV27 with TRBJ1-2; unclear D gene. Germline lookup yields CDR1 MNHEY and CDR2 SMNVEV (reference sequence). The V gene lost 3 bases and the J gene lost 2 bases, with 7 bases spanning the gap. This CDR3 is built from 13 residues. The CDR3 here is CASSFGRNYGYTF. For the CDR3, the DNA is TGTGCCAGCAGTTTCGGCAGAAACTATGGCTACACCTTC.

The V and J genes are TRBV2 and TRBJ2-1; 14 nucleotides match TRBD2. The CDR3 is 15 amino acids. With 6 bases clipped from V and 4 bases from J, the junction kept 2 bases outside the gene matches. CDR1 and CDR2 (germline): SNHLY, FYNNEI. The DNA of the CDR3 is TGTGCCAGCAGCTGGACTAGCGGGGGGTACAATGAGCAGTTCTTC. Its protein product is CASSWTSGGYNEQFF.

The V call is TRBV19, the J call TRBJ2-1; D is ambiguous. This CDR3 comprises 14 residues. The V end was cut by 8 bases, the J end by 8 bases, with 19 bases between. Germline V CDR1 and CDR2: LNHDA, SQIVND (reference sequence). In nucleotides, the CDR3 is TGTGCCAGTCATAGTATGTTAGGGCCTGATGAGCAGTTCTTC. As protein: CASHSMLGPDEQFF.

The chain has TRBV28 and TRBJ1-1; 7 positions match TRBD1. V gave up 6 bases and J gave up 7 bases; unmatched junction bases: 11. CDR1 and CDR2 from the germline V gene are MDHEN and SYDVKM. The length of the CDR3 is 14 residues. The chain's CDR3 is CASRPPQGQGEAFF. For the CDR3, the DNA is TGTGCCAGCAGGCCTCCACAGGGGCAAGGTGAAGCTTTCTTT.

This chain joins TRBV7-2 and TRBJ2-2; tentative D call: TRBD2 (6 bases). The V end lost 5 bases, the J end lost 0 bases, and 16 bases lay between the germline ends. This CDR3 contains 17 residues. Germline V gene lookup returns CDR1 SGHTA and CDR2 FQGNSA. In DNA, the CDR3 is TGTGCCAGCAGCCCACCGAATCTAGCGCCGAACACCGGGGAGCTGTTTTTT. It is translated as CASSPPNLAPNTGELFF. Full variable domain (outside the CDR3, taken from reference TRBV7-2 and TRBJ2-2): GAGVSQSPSNKVTEKGKDVELRCDPISGHTALYWYRQSLGQGLEFLIYFQGNSAPDKSGLPSDRFSAERTGGSVSTLTIQRTQQEDSAVYLCASSPPNLAPNTGELFFGEGSRLTVL.

The V gene is TRBV11-2, the J gene TRBJ2-7; TRBD1 matches at 7 bases. From germline, CDR1 is SGHAT and CDR2 FQNNGV. This CDR3 is built from 13 residues. Trimming at V came to 5 bases and at J to 3 bases, leaving 4 bases not matched to a gene. CDR3 bases: TGTGCCAGCAGCCAAGGGACAGACTACGAGCAGTACTTC. The encoded protein is CASSQGTDYEQYF.

The chain carries TRBV7-9 and TRBJ2-2; the match to TRBD1 covers 10 bases. The CDR3 spans 15 residues. V dropped 4 bases and J dropped 6; count of bases not matched to a gene: 5. Germline V gene data show CDR1 as SEHNR and CDR2 as FQNEAQ (reference sequence). CDR3 nucleotides: TGTGCCAGCAGCTCAGGACAGGGGGTGGCCGGGGAGCTGTTTTTT. It translates to CASSSGQGVAGELFF.

CDR3 sequence (DNA): TGTGCCAGCACCCAGACTAGCGGAACCACAGATACGCAGTATTTT. Protein product: CASTQTSGTTDTQYF. The V gene is TRBV2, the J gene TRBJ2-3; 9 bases map to TRBD2. V was pared by 7 bases and J by 2 bases, with 7 bases of the junction left unmatched. This CDR3 is built from 15 residues. Germline V gives CDR1 SNHLY, CDR2 FYNNEI.

This rearrangement joins TRBV13 to TRBJ2-7, with D possibly being TRBD2 (6 bases). From germline, CDR1 is PRHDT and CDR2 FYEKMQ (reference sequence). There are 14 residues in the CDR3. Trimming left V 2 bases short and J 2 bases short, with 10 bases between. The CDR3 nucleotides read TGTGCCAGCAGCTTATTCGGGACTCCCTACGAGCAGTACTTC. Its protein product is CASSLFGTPYEQYF.

The chain recombines TRBV19 with TRBJ2-1; D perhaps matches TRBD2 (5 bases). V lost 5 bases and J 4 bases, leaving 12 bases between the germline ends. The CDR3 contains 14 residues. Germline V gene lookup returns CDR1 LNHDA and CDR2 SQIVND (reference sequence). The CDR3 DNA reads TGTGCCAGTAGTCTCCGGACGGGATACAATGAGCAGTTCTTC. Residues: CASSLRTGYNEQFF. Based on the CDR3 plus reference TRBV19 and TRBJ2-1, the full variable domain is DGGITQSPKYLFRKEGQNVTLSCEQNLNHDAMYWYRQDPGQGLRLIYYSQIVNDFQKGDIAEGYSVSREKKESFPLTVTSAQKNPTAFYLCASSLRTGYNEQFFGPGTRLTVL.

The genes are TRBV27 and TRBJ1-4, with D possibly being TRBD1 (5 bases). The CDR3 is made up of 14 amino acids. Between the trimmed V and J ends, which lost 3 bases and 7 bases, there was a span of 12 bases. The V gene's germline CDR1 is MNHEY and CDR2 SMNVEV (reference sequence). In nucleotides, the CDR3 is TGTGCCAGCAGTTTCAGGGTTCTGGGTGAAAAACTGTTTTTT. This sequence encodes CASSFRVLGEKLFF. Full variable domain (rest looked up from reference TRBV27 and TRBJ1-4): EAQVTQNPRYLITVTGKKLTVTCSQNMNHEYMSWYRQDPGLGLRQIYYSMNVEVTDKGDVPEGYKVSRKEKRNFPLILESPSPNQTSLYFCASSFRVLGEKLFFGSGTQLSVL.